This is a list of T cell receptor beta chains from one sample in a study of shared clonotypes between healthy human individuals. The assay was immunoSEQ multiplex PCR, and TCRdb's table has in-frame clones only and misses some. Of about 2.1 million clones listed, about 93% were seen once; the top ten hold 1.7%. The sequencing input was naive CD8+ T cells from PBMCs. All receptors come from a young man in good health. Some clones in this sample may be carry-over from other donors' samples. Each CDR3 is given with its conserved first and last residue. A D gene is named only where the DNA matches it firmly. The size entry is marked missing in some rows and otherwise reads once, few, many or a size class.

abundance	v_gene	d_gene	j_gene	CDR3nt	CDR3aa
-	TRBV21-1	-	TRBJ2-1	TGTGCCAGCGGAGAGGCACCTTACAATGAGCAGTTCTTC	CASGEAPYNEQFF
-	TRBV4-1	-	TRBJ1-5	TGCGCCAGCAGCCTCCAGGGTAGCCAGCCCCAGCATTTT	CASSLQGSQPQHF
-	TRBV11-2	-	TRBJ2-1	TGTGCCAGCAGCTTACGTACCACCACCTCCCAGCATGAGCAGTTCTTC	CASSLRTTTSQHEQFF
-	TRBV5-6	-	TRBJ2-3	TGTGCCAGCAGTCCGAGGGCCTTCCTTAGCACAGATACGCAGTATTTT	CASSPRAFLSTDTQYF
-	TRBV7-6	TRBD2	TRBJ2-1	TGTGCCAGCAGCCCACTAGCGGGAGTCCCCACGACCTACAATGAGCAGTTCTTC	CASSPLAGVPTTYNEQFF
-	TRBV13	TRBD1	TRBJ2-7	TGTGCCAGCAGCACCCGGACAGGGGAGGGATACGAGCAGTACTTC	CASSTRTGEGYEQYF
once	TRBV4-1	TRBD1	TRBJ1-6	TGCGCCAGCAGCCTCCGACAGGGTTCACCCCTCCACTTT	CASSLRQGSPLHF
-	TRBV7-2	-	TRBJ2-2	TGTGCCAGCAGCTTCTTCGGGGAGCTGTTTTTT	CASSFFGELFF
-	TRBV7-6	-	TRBJ1-2	TGTGCCAGCAGCGAGGAGCTCGACGGCCTCCCCTATGGCTACACCTTC	CASSEELDGLPYGYTF
-	TRBV21-1	-	TRBJ2-7	TGTGCCAGCATCGGCGGACCGCCTTACGAGCAGTACTTC	CASIGGPPYEQYF
-	TRBV28	-	TRBJ1-2	TGTGCCAGCAGTTTTTGGGCAGGGTATGGCTACACCTTC	CASSFWAGYGYTF
-	TRBV4-1	TRBD2	TRBJ2-3	TGCGCCAGCAGCCAAGTTTCTAGCGGAGAACTTCTCACAGATACGCAGTATTTT	CASSQVSSGELLTDTQYF
-	TRBV15	-	TRBJ2-3	TGTGCCACCAGCAGCAAAACGGCAGATACGCAGTATTTT	CATSSKTADTQYF
-	TRBV7-9	TRBD2	TRBJ2-5	TGTGCCAGCAGCTCCCCTAGAGGGAGCGGGAGTTCGTGGGAGACCCAGTACTTC	CASSSPRGSGSSWETQYF
-	TRBV27	-	TRBJ2-7	TGTGCCAGCAGTCTAGGTGGGTCCTACGAGCAGTACTTC	CASSLGGSYEQYF
-	TRBV19	-	TRBJ1-5	TGTGCCAGTAGTATGGGGGTCGTTCAGCCCCAGCATTTT	CASSMGVVQPQHF
-	TRBV7-8	-	TRBJ2-7	TGTGCCAGCAGACCCGGGCTCTCCGGCGAGCAGTACTTC	CASRPGLSGEQYF
-	TRBV13	TRBD1	TRBJ2-1	TGTGCCAGCAGTTTGACAGGGGGCGCACGGAATGAGCAGTTCTTC	CASSLTGGARNEQFF